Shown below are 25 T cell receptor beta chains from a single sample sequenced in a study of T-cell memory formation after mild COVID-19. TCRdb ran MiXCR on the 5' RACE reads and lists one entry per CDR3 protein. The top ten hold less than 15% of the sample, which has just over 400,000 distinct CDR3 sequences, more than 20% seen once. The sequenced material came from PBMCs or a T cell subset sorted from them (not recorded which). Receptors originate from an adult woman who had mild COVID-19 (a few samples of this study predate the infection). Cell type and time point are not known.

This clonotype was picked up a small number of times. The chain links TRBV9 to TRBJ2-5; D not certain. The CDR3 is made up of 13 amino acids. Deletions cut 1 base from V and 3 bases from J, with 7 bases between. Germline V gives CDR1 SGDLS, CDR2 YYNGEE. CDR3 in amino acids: CASSVWAEETQYF. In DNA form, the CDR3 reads TGTGCCAGCAGCGTATGGGCTGAAGAGACCCAGTACTTC.

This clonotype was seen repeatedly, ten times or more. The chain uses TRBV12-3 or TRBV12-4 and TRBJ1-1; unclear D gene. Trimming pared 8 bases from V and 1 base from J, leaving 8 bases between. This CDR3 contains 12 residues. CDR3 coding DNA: TGTGCCAGCCCGCCGGAGAACACTGAAGCTTTCTTT. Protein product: CASPPENTEAFF.

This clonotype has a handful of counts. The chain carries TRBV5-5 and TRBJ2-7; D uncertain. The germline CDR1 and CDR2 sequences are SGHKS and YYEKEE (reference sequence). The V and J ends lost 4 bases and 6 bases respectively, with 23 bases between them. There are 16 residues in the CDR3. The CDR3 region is CASSAGNSRSPLEQYF. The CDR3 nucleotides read TGTGCCAGCAGCGCTGGAAACTCCAGGAGCCCTCTCGAGCAGTACTTC.

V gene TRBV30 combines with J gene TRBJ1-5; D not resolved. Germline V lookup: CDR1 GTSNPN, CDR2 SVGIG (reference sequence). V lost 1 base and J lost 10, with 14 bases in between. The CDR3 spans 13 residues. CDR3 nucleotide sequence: TGTGCCTGGAGTGGAAGTTCTACGGGTCCCCAGCATTTT. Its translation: CAWSGSSTGPQHF. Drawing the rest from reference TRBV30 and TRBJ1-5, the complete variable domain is SQTIHQWPATLVQPVGSPLSLECTVEGTSNPNLYWYRQAAGRGLQLLFYSVGIGQISSEVPQNLSASRPQDRQFILSSKKLLLSDSGFYLCAWSGSSTGPQHFGDGTRLSIL.

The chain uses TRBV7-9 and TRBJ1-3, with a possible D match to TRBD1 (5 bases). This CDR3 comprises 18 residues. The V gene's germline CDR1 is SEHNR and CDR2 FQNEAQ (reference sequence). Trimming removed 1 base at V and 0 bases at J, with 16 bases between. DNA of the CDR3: TGTGCCAGCAGCTTAGGGTTCTTGGACACTTACTCTGGAAACACCATATATTTT. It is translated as CASSLGFLDTYSGNTIYF.

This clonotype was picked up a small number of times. CDR3 region: CASSLNSPGTGQGYTF. As DNA, the CDR3 is TGTGCCAGCAGCTTAAATTCCCCCGGGACAGGGCAAGGCTACACCTTC. V usage is TRBV7-3 and J usage is TRBJ1-2, with 9 bases lining up with TRBD1. V dropped 1 base and J dropped 8; count of bases not matched to a gene: 11. The CDR3 runs to 16 residues. Germline loops: CDR1 SGHTA, CDR2 FQGTGA.

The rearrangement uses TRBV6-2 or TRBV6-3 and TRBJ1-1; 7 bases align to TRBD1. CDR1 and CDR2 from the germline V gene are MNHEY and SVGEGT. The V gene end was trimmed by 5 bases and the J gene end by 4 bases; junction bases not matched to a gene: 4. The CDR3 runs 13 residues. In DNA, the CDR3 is TGTGCCAGCAGTCAGACAGGGCCCACTGAAGCTTTCTTT. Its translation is CASSQTGPTEAFF.

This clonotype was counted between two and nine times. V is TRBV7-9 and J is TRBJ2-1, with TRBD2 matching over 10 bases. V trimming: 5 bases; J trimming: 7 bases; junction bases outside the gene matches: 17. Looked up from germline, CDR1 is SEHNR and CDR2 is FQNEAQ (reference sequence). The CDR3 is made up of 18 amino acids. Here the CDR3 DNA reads TGTGCCAGCAGCCCCCCCCGACTAGCGGGCCGCTTAGGGAATGAGCAGTTCTTC. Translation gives CASSPPRLAGRLGNEQFF.

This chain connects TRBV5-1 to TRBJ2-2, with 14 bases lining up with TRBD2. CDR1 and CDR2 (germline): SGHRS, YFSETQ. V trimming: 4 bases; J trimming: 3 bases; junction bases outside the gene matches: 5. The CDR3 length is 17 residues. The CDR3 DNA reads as TGCGCCAGCAGCACGGGACTAGCGGGGGCCCACACCGGGGAGCTGTTTTTT. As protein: CASSTGLAGAHTGELFF.

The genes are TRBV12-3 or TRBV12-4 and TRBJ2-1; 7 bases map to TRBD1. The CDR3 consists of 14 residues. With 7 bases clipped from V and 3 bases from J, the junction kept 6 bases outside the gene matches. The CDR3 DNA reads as TGTGCCAGCAATACAGGGGAGAACTACAATGAGCAGTTCTTC. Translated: CASNTGENYNEQFF.

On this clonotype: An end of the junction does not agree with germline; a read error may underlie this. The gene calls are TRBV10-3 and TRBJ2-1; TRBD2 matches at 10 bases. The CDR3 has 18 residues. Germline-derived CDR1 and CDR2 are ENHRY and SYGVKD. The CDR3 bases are TGTGCCCTCAGTGAGTCTGGAGCGGGAGGGCCTCTCTACAATGAGCAGTTCTTC. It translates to CALSESGAGGPLYNEQFF.

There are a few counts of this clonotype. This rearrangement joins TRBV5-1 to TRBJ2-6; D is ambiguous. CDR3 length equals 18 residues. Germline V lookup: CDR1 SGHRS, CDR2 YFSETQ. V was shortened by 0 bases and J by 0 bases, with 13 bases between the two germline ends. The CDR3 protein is CASSLVGSPYSGANVLTF. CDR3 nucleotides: TGCGCCAGCAGCTTGGTAGGCAGTCCGTACTCTGGGGCCAACGTCCTGACTTTC.

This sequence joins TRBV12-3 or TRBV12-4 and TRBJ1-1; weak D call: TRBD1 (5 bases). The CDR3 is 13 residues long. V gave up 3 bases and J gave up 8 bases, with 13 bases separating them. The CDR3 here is CASSFVSGGEAFF. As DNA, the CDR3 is TGTGCCAGCAGTTTTGTTAGCGGGGGGGAAGCTTTCTTT.

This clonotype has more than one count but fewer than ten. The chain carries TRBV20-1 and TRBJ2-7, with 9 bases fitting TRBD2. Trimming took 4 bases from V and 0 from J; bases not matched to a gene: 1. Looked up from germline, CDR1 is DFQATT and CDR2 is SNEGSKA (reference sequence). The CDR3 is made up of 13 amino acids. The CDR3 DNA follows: TGCAGTGCTAAGCGGGGGGACTCCTACGAGCAGTACTTC. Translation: CSAKRGDSYEQYF.

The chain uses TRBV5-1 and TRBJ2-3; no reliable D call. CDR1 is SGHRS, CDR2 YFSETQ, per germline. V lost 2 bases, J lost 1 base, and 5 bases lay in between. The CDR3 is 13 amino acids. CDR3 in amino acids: CASSLRRTDTQYF. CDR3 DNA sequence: TGCGCCAGCAGCTTACGGCGCACAGATACGCAGTATTTT.

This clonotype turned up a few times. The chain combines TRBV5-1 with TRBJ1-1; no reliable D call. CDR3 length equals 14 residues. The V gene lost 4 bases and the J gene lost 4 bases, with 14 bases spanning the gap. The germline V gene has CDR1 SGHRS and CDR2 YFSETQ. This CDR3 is CASSENVGGTEAFF. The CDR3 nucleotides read TGCGCCAGCAGCGAAAACGTAGGAGGCACTGAAGCTTTCTTT.

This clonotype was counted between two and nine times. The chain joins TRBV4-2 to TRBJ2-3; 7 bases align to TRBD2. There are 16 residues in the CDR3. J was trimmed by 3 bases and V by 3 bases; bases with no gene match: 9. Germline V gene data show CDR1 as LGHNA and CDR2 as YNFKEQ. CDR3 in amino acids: CASSQFWRGRTDTQYF. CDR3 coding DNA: TGTGCCAGCAGCCAGTTCTGGCGGGGGAGAACAGATACGCAGTATTTT.

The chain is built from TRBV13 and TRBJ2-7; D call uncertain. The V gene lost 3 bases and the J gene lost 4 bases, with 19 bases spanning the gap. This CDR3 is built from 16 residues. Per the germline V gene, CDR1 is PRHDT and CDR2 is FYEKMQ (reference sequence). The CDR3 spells CASSFSRQGRIYEQYF. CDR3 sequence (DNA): TGTGCCAGCAGCTTCTCCCGACAAGGAAGGATTTACGAGCAGTACTTC.

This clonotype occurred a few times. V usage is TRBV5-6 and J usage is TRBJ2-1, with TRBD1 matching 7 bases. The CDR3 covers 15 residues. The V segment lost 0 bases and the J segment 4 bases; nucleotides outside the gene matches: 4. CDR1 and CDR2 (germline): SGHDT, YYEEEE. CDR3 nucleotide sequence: TGTGCCAGCAGCTTGGGACAGGGTGGGTACAATGAGCAGTTCTTC. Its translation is CASSLGQGGYNEQFF.

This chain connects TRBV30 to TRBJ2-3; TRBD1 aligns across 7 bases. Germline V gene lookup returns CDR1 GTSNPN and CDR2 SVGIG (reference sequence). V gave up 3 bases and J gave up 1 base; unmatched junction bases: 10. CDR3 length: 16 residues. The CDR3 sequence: CAWSGGTARGTDTQYF. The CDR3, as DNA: TGTGCCTGGAGCGGTGGGACAGCTAGGGGCACAGATACGCAGTATTTT. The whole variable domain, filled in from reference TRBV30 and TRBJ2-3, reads SQTIHQWPATLVQPVGSPLSLECTVEGTSNPNLYWYRQAAGRGLQLLFYSVGIGQISSEVPQNLSASRPQDRQFILSSKKLLLSDSGFYLCAWSGGTARGTDTQYFGPGTRLTVL.

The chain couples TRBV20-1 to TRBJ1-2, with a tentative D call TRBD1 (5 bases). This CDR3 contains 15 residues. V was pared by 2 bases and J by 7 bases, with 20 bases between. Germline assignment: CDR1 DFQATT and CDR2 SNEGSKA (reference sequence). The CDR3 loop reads CSARQALEGHLGYTF. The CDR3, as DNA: TGCAGTGCTAGACAGGCCCTCGAGGGGCATCTTGGCTACACCTTC.

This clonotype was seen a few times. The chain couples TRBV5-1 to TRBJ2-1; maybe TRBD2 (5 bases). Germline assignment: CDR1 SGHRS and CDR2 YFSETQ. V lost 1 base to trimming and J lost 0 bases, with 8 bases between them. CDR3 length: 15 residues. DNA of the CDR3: TGCGCCAGCAGCTTGCTGAGGGTCTCCTACAATGAGCAGTTCTTC. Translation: CASSLLRVSYNEQFF. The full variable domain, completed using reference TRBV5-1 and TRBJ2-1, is KAGVTQTPRYLIKTRGQQVTLSCSPISGHRSVSWYQQTPGQGLQFLFEYFSETQRNKGNFPGRFSGRQFSNSRSEMNVSTLELGDSALYLCASSLLRVSYNEQFFGPGTRLTVL.

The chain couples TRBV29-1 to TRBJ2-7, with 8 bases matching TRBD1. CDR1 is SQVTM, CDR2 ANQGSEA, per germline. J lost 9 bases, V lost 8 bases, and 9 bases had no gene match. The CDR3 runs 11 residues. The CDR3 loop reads CSPLDRDGQYF. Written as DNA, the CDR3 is TGCAGCCCCCTGGACAGGGATGGGCAGTACTTC.

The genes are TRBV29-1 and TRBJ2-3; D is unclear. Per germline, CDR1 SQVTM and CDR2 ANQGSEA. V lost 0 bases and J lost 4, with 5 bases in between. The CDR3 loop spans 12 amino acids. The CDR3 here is CSVEDFSDTQYF. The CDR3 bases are TGCAGCGTTGAAGATTTCTCAGATACGCAGTATTTT.

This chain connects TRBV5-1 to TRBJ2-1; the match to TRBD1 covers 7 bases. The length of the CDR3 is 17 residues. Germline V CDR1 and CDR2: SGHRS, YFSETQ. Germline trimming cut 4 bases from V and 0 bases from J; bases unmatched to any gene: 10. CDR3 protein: CASSPRTGTASYNEQFF. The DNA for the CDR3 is TGCGCCAGCAGCCCCAGGACCGGGACAGCCTCCTACAATGAGCAGTTCTTC.